This record covers a single TCR beta chain. Its cognate antigen is unknown. The sample belongs to a study of blood T cells in healthy people across ages. Healthy Caucasians from Russia aged about 6 to 95 served as donors. With a J-beta primer mix and a sample-barcoded 5' primer, a second PCR ran roughly 6 to 12 cycles. Individual samples furnished no less than 3 million CDR3-containing paired-end reads apiece. Using its own MiXCR run on the 5' RACE reads, TCRdb lists one record per CDR3 protein. The sample lists nearly 800,000 distinct CDR3 sequences, 25% occurring once. The V end was cut by 5 bases, the J end by 4 bases, with 18 bases between. In germline, CDR1 is MDHEN, CDR2 SYDVKM. The CDR3 runs to 15 residues. Study-wide results and limits: With age, beta diversity per million T cells declined roughly linearly, significantly by approximately 41. Higher diversity, along with more naive CD4+ cells, distinguished long-lived donors from aged donors.

This sample was shared with a second study, whose subject was T cells of mothers and their children.

The V and J genes are TRBV28 and TRBJ2-7, with a possible D match to TRBD1 (9 bases). The sequence came from a boy between 10 and 17 years old in good health. Sequenced material: blood. CDR3 residues: CASSREGTGTYEQYF. CDR3 nucleotide sequence: TGTGCCAGCAGTCGGGAGGGGACAGGGACGTACGAGCAGTACTTC.